The 13 T cell receptor beta chains below come from one sample, sequenced in a study of T cell responses to AZD1222 COVID-19 vaccine (dated by TCRdb to the early 2020s). The label giving this sample's time point can be read as: about 28 days (+/-7) after the second vaccine dose. Library generation was performed with the immunoSEQ multiplex PCR assay. In its TCRdb copy, this immuneACCESS table keeps in-frame sequences only and misses some clones. Where compared with another copy, unresolved V genes explain less than half of these, and the others have no known cause. For this sample there are approximately 150,000 clones; just over 90% appear just once. About 1.1% of the sample is held by the ten biggest clonotypes. The material sequenced was peripheral blood, taken 28 days after the second AZD1222 dose. The receptors here all came from an adult who received the AZD1222 COVID-19 vaccine.

This clone was counted a single time. This chain links TRBV15 with TRBJ1-5; D is possibly TRBD1 (6 bases). The CDR3 is 16 residues long. The V and J ends lost 5 bases and 8 bases respectively, with 22 bases between them. Germline CDR1 LNHNV, CDR2 YYDKDF (reference sequence). CDR3 DNA sequence: TGTGCCACCAGCGGATGGATTAGGGGGGCGATGGAGCCCCAGCATTTT. Amino acid sequence: CATSGWIRGAMEPQHF.

The V and J genes are TRBV27 and TRBJ1-1; D is unresolved. V shed 2 bases and J shed 1 base, with 5 bases lying between them. There are 13 residues in the CDR3. Germline CDR1 and CDR2: MNHEY and SMNVEV (reference sequence). The CDR3 nucleotides read TGTGCCAGCAGTTTACGGTGGAACACTGAAGCTTTCTTT. Residues: CASSLRWNTEAFF.

The genes are TRBV30 and TRBJ1-4; TRBD1 agrees at 8 bases. The CDR3 is 15 residues long. Per germline, CDR1 GTSNPN and CDR2 SVGIG (reference sequence). V lost 1 base and J lost 7; bases outside the gene matches: 8. As DNA, the CDR3 is TGTGCCTGGAGTGCGACAGGGGTAGTGGGTGAAAAACTGTTTTTT. Protein product: CAWSATGVVGEKLFF. Looking up the rest from reference TRBV30 and TRBJ1-4 gives the full variable domain: SQTIHQWPATLVQPVGSPLSLECTVEGTSNPNLYWYRQAAGRGLQLLFYSVGIGQISSEVPQNLSASRPQDRQFILSSKKLLLSDSGFYLCAWSATGVVGEKLFFGSGTQLSVL.

The chain employs TRBV4-1 and TRBJ1-2, with D unresolved. Trimming took 0 bases from V and 3 from J, leaving 14 bases between them. The V gene's germline CDR1 is MGHRA and CDR2 YSYEKL. The CDR3 has 16 amino acids. CDR3 bases: TGCGCCAGCAGCCAAGACACGGGTGGGGTTTACTATGGCTACACCTTC. This translates into CASSQDTGGVYYGYTF.

The chain couples TRBV12-3 or TRBV12-4 to TRBJ1-1; D is uncertain. This CDR3 has 13 residues. Trimming pared 6 bases from V and 1 base from J, leaving 9 bases between. CDR3 region: CASSPDPNTEAFF. The CDR3 DNA is TGTGCCAGCAGCCCTGACCCGAACACTGAAGCTTTCTTT.

The rearrangement uses TRBV29-1 and TRBJ1-1; 8 bases align to TRBD1. Germline trimming cut 7 bases from V and 8 bases from J; bases unmatched to any gene: 6. CDR1 and CDR2 (germline): SQVTM, ANQGSEA. This CDR3 has 11 amino acids. The CDR3 coding sequence is TGCAGCGGCGAACAGGGGGAGGAAGCTTTCTTT. Protein sequence: CSGEQGEEAFF.

For this clone: Other DNA sequences of this sample code for an identical CDR3. The chain combines TRBV27 with TRBJ1-5; the D gene is possibly TRBD1 (6 bases). CDR3 length equals 14 residues. Per the germline V gene, CDR1 is MNHEY and CDR2 is SMNVEV (reference sequence). V lost 6 bases and J 1 base, leaving 10 bases between the germline ends. This CDR3 reads CASSLGGSNQPQHF. In nucleotides, the CDR3 is TGTGCCAGCAGCTTAGGGGGGAGCAATCAGCCCCAGCATTTT.

The table lists this clone with a count of one. V is TRBV12-3 or TRBV12-4 and J is TRBJ1-5; D uncertain. The CDR3 covers 12 residues. The germline V and J ends were trimmed by 2 bases and 7 bases, with 6 bases remaining between them. The CDR3 region is CASSLNGQPQHF. The CDR3 DNA reads TGTGCCAGCAGTTTAAATGGACAGCCCCAGCATTTT.

The chain combines TRBV13 with TRBJ1-5, with 7 bases identical to TRBD1. This CDR3 is built from 15 residues. CDR1 is PRHDT and CDR2 is FYEKMQ in the germline V gene (reference sequence). After removal of 6 bases from V and 6 bases from J, the junction contained 11 bases not matched to a gene. CDR3 in amino acids: CASSRGGGGIQPQHF. In DNA form, the CDR3 reads TGTGCCAGCAGTCGGGGAGGGGGCGGTATTCAGCCCCAGCATTTT.

This clone has a handful of counts. The rearrangement uses TRBV19 and TRBJ2-7; D possibly corresponds to TRBD1 (6 bases). The CDR3 runs to 15 residues. Trimming left V 8 bases short and J 2 bases short, with 19 bases between. The germline V gene has CDR1 LNHDA and CDR2 SQIVND (reference sequence). For the CDR3, the DNA is TGTGCCAGTTCCCCTGCCGGGACATCCCCCTACGAGCAGTACTTC. Its protein is CASSPAGTSPYEQYF.

The J gene is TRBJ1-3, the V gene TRBV9, with D possibly being TRBD1 (5 bases). The V gene's germline CDR1 is SGDLS and CDR2 YYNGEE. CDR3 size: 14 residues. Trimming pared 0 bases from V and 3 bases from J, leaving 7 bases between. CDR3 amino acids: CASSVVGVGNTIYF. The CDR3 region has the DNA TGTGCCAGCAGCGTAGTAGGGGTTGGAAACACCATATATTTT.

The chain links TRBV3-1 (or the pseudogene TRBV3-2) to TRBJ2-1; the match to TRBD2 covers 14 bases. The trim removed 1 base at V and 6 bases at J, leaving 2 bases unmatched. Germline V lookup: CDR1 LGHDT, CDR2 YNNKEL (reference sequence). The length of the CDR3 is 16 residues. Here the CDR3 DNA reads TGTGCCAGCAGCCAAGTGGGGACTAGCGGGGGCAATGAGCAGTTCTTC. Translating gives CASSQVGTSGGNEQFF.

The V gene is TRBV19, the J gene TRBJ2-6; no reliable D call. The CDR3 sequence is 15 residues long. CDR1 and CDR2 (germline): LNHDA, SQIVND (reference sequence). The germline V and J ends were trimmed by 5 bases and 0 bases, with 8 bases remaining between them. The CDR3 nucleotides read TGTGCCAGTAGTTCCTCCAACTCTGGGGCCAACGTCCTGACTTTC. Translation gives CASSSSNSGANVLTF.